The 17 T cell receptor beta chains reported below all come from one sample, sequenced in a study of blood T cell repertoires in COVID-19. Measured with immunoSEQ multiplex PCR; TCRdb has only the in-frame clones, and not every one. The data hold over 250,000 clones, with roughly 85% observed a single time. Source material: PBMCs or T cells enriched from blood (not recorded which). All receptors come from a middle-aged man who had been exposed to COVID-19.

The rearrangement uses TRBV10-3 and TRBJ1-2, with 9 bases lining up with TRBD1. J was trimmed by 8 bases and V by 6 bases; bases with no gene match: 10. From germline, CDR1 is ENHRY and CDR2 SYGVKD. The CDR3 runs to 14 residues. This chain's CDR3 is CAISPIQGAQGYTF. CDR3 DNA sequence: TGTGCCATCAGCCCAATACAGGGGGCGCAGGGCTACACCTTC.

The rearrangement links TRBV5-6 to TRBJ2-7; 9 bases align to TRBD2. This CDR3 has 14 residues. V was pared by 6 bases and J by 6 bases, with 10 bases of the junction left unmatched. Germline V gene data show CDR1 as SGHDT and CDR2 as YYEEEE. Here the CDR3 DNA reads TGTGCCAGCAACCTTGCGCTAGCGGGATCCGAGCAGTACTTC. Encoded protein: CASNLALAGSEQYF.

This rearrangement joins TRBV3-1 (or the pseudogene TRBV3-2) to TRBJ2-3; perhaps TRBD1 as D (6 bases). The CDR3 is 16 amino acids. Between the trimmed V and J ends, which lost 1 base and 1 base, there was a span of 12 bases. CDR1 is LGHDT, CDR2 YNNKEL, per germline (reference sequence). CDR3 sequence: CASSQVAPGGTDTQYF. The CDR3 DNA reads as TGTGCCAGCAGCCAAGTGGCGCCAGGGGGCACAGATACGCAGTATTTT.

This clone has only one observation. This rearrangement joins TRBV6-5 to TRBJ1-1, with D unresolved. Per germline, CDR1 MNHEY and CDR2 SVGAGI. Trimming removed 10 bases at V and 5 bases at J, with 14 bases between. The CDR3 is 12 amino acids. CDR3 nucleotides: TGTGCCACCTCTTTCGGGGAAACTGAAGCTTTCTTT. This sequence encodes CATSFGETEAFF.

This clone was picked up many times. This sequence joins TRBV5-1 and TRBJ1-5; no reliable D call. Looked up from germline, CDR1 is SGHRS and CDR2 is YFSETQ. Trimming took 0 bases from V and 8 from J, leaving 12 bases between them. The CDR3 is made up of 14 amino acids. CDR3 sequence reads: CASSLDSAKKPQHF. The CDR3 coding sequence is TGCGCCAGCAGCTTGGACAGTGCGAAAAAGCCCCAGCATTTT. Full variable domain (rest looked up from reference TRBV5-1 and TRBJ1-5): KAGVTQTPRYLIKTRGQQVTLSCSPISGHRSVSWYQQTPGQGLQFLFEYFSETQRNKGNFPGRFSGRQFSNSRSEMNVSTLELGDSALYLCASSLDSAKKPQHFGDGTRLSIL.

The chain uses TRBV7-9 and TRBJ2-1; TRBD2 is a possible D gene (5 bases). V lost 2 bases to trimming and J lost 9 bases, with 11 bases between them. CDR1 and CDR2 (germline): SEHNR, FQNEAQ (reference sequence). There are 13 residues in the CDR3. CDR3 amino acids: CASSLQDSSEQFF. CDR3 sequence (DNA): TGTGCCAGCAGCTTACAGGACTCCTCTGAGCAGTTCTTC. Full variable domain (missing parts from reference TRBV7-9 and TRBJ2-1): DTGVSQNPRHKITKRGQNVTFRCDPISEHNRLYWYRQTLGQGPEFLTYFQNEAQLEKSRLLSDRFSAERPKGSFSTLEIQRTEQGDSAMYLCASSLQDSSEQFFGPGTRLTVL.

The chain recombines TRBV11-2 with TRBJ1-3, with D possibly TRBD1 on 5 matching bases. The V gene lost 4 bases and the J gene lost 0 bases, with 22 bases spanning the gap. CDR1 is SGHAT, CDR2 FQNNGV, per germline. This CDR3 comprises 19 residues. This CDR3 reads CASSSTGLISPGSGNTIYF. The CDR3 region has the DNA TGTGCCAGCAGCTCCACGGGACTCATATCCCCTGGCTCTGGAAACACCATATATTTT.

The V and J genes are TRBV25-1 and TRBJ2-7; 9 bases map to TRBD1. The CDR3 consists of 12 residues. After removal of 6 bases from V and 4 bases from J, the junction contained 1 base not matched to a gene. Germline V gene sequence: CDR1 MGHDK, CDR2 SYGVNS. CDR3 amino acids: CASRQGAYEQYF. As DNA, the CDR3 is TGTGCCAGCAGACAGGGGGCATACGAGCAGTACTTC.

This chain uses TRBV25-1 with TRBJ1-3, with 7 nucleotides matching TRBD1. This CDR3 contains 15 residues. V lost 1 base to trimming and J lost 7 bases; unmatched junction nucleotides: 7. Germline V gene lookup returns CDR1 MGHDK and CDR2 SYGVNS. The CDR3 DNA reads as TGTGCCAGCAGTGAATCATCAACAGGGGCGAACACCATATATTTT. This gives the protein CASSESSTGANTIYF.

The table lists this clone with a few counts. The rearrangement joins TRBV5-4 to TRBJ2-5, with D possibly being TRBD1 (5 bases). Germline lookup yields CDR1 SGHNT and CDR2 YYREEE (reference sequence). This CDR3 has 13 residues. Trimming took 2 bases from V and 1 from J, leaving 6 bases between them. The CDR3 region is CASSFDSQETQYF. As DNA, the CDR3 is TGTGCCAGCAGCTTTGACAGCCAAGAGACCCAGTACTTC.

The CDR3 nucleotides read TGCAGCGTTGTGGTACTAGCGGGAGAAGGGACCCAGTACTTC. Translating gives CSVVVLAGEGTQYF. The rearrangement uses TRBV29-1 and TRBJ2-5; 11 nucleotides match TRBD2. This CDR3 is 14 amino acids long. Unmatched junction bases numbered 8, after V lost 4 bases and J lost 7 bases. The germline gives CDR1 SQVTM, CDR2 ANQGSEA.

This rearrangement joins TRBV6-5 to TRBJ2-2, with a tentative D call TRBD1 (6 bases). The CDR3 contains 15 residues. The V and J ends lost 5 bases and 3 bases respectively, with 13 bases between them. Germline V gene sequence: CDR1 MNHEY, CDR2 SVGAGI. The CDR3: CASSSVQGYTGELFF. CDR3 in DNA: TGTGCCAGCAGTAGTGTACAGGGATACACCGGGGAGCTGTTTTTT.

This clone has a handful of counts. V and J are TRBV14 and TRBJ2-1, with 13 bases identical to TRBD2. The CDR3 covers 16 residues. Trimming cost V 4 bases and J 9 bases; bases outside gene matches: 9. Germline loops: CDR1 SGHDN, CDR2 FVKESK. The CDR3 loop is CASSRTSGSLLGEQFF. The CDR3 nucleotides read TGTGCCAGCAGCCGGACTAGCGGGAGTTTATTGGGTGAGCAGTTCTTC.

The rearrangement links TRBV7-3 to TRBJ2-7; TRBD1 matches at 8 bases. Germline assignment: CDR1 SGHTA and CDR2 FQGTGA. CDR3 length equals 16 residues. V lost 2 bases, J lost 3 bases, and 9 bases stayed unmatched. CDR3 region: CASSLATGVAYYEQYF. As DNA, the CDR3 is TGTGCCAGCAGCTTAGCGACAGGGGTCGCCTACTACGAGCAGTACTTC.

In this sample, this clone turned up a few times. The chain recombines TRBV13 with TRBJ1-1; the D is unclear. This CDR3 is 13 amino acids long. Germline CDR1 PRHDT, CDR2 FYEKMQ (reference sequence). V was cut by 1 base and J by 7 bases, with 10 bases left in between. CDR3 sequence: CASSLVTQVEAFF. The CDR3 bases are TGTGCCAGCAGCTTAGTTACTCAGGTTGAAGCTTTCTTT.

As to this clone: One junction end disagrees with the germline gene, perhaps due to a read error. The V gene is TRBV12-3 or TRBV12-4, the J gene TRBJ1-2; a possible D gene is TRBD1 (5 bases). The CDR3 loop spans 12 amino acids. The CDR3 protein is CASSLAGLGIAF. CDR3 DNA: TGTGCCAGCAGTTTAGCGGGACTAGGTATCGCCTTC.

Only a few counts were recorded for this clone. CDR3 protein: CASSETGGFSNQPQHF. The CDR3 bases are TGTGCCAGCAGTGAGACAGGGGGTTTTAGCAATCAGCCCCAGCATTTT. The rearrangement joins TRBV6-1 to TRBJ1-5, with 9 bases that match TRBD1. Trimming removed 3 bases from V and 0 bases from J; junction bases left unmatched: 3. Germline V gives CDR1 MNHNS, CDR2 SASEGT. CDR3 size: 16 residues.